Listed here is a single TCR beta chain. The antigen is unknown. The RNA, about 0.45 to 1 ug, was put through reverse transcription using random hexamers. TCRdb reprocessed the immunoSEQ multiplex PCR reads with MiXCR, giving one entry per CDR3 protein. Of tens of thousands of distinct CDR3 sequences listed, approximately 96% were seen once; the top ten hold roughly 0.68%. This CDR3 spans 15 amino acids. Trimming took off 6 bases at V and 2 bases at J, with 17 bases between the two ends. The data derive from a study of CD8 T cells in Susac syndrome. Whole-study results and caveats: Susac-specific public clones found in total CD8+ repertoires numbered some 17, and those in CD8+ TEMRA repertoires numbered about 5. Among people with Susac, CD8+ clonal expansion was greatest in TEMRA cells and active patients.

CD8+ and CD4+ blood T cells underwent TCR beta sequencing. It was negative isolation that provided the CD8+ and CD4+ T cells, whereas TEMRA cells were enriched by FACS. Material for sequencing was CD8+ T cells from PBMCs. The receptor was isolated from a human donor with Susac syndrome. The V and J genes are TRBV12-3 or TRBV12-4 and TRBJ2-7; D is perhaps TRBD1 or TRBD2 (5 bases each). The CDR3 reads CASSPGTALAYEQYF. The DNA for the CDR3 is TGTGCCAGCAGCCCCGGGACCGCCCTCGCCTACGAGCAGTACTTC.